This passage covers 24 T cell receptor beta chains from one sample sequenced in a study of T-cell reconstitution after alpha-beta-depleted transplantation in children. A TCRbeta library incorporating unique molecular identifiers was prepared. TCRdb reprocessed the PCR reads via MiXCR and lists one record per CDR3 protein. The sample holds 800,000 to 1,000,000 distinct CDR3 sequences, about 30% seen once. Source: PBMCs, mostly from graft donor cells, taken 360 days after TCRalphabeta/CD19-depleted stem cell transplant. The source is a boy under two years old who had a stem cell transplant for SCID, so the T cells may come from the graft donor.

The CDR3 reads CSAGRGFSGNTIYF. CDR3 coding DNA: TGCAGTGCTGGGCGAGGCTTCTCTGGAAACACCATATATTTT. The chain is built from TRBV20-1 and TRBJ1-3; no reliable D call. The V gene lost 5 bases and the J gene lost 0 bases, with 11 bases spanning the gap. Germline-derived CDR1 and CDR2 are DFQATT and SNEGSKA (reference sequence). This CDR3 has 14 residues.

The rearrangement uses TRBV18 and TRBJ2-3; D call uncertain. CDR3 length: 16 residues. Trimming stripped 3 bases from V and 5 bases from J, with 18 bases between. The V gene's germline CDR1 is KGHSH and CDR2 LQKENI. The CDR3 DNA reads TGTGCCAGCTCACCCCGAGTAGGACCATTTAAAGATACGCAGTATTTT. Protein: CASSPRVGPFKDTQYF.

This rearrangement joins TRBV20-1 to TRBJ2-3, with 7 nucleotides matching TRBD2. This CDR3 is 16 amino acids long. The trim removed 6 bases at V and 2 bases at J, leaving 14 bases unmatched. CDR1 and CDR2 from the germline V gene are DFQATT and SNEGSKA (reference sequence). The chain's CDR3 is CSATPLAGVHTDTQYF. The CDR3 DNA is TGCAGTGCCACCCCCCTGGCGGGGGTGCACACAGATACGCAGTATTTT.

This clonotype was recorded many times. CDR3 sequence: CASSPQLRNTEAFF. Here the CDR3 DNA reads TGTGCCAGCAGCCCGCAACTGCGGAACACTGAAGCTTTCTTT. This chain connects TRBV9 to TRBJ1-1; no clear D gene. Germline loops: CDR1 SGDLS, CDR2 YYNGEE. This CDR3 is built from 14 residues. Trimming cost V 4 bases and J 1 base, with 11 bases left between them.

The chain is built from TRBV5-1 and TRBJ2-1; 8 nucleotides agree with TRBD2. V shed 2 bases and J 6 bases; nucleotides not matched to a gene: 4. CDR3 length: 14 amino acids. CDR1 SGHRS and CDR2 YFSETQ come from the germline V gene. The CDR3 region has the DNA TGCGCCAGCAGCTTCAACGGGGGGGCCAATGAGCAGTTCTTC. Translating it yields CASSFNGGANEQFF.

The gene calls are TRBV4-3 and TRBJ1-1, with a weak D call TRBD1 (5 bases). The CDR3 has 17 amino acids. Between the trimmed V and J ends, which lost 4 bases and 0 bases, there was a span of 18 bases. Germline CDR1 and CDR2: LGHNA and YSLEER. The CDR3 here is CASSRPARDGMNTEAFF. The CDR3, as DNA: TGCGCCAGCAGCCGGCCAGCCCGGGACGGCATGAACACTGAAGCTTTCTTT.

This chain links TRBV7-3 with TRBJ2-1, with TRBD2 as a possible D gene (7 bases). Germline loops: CDR1 SGHTA, CDR2 FQGTGA. The ends were cut back, 2 bases at V and 6 bases at J, with 14 bases in the middle. The CDR3 totals 15 residues. The DNA for the CDR3 is TGTGCCAGCAGCTTATTGGGGGGGGGCCCCAATGAGCAGTTCTTC. Translated: CASSLLGGGPNEQFF. The full variable domain, in which reference TRBV7-3 and TRBJ2-1 provide the parts outside the CDR3, is GAGVSQTPSNKVTEKGKYVELRCDPISGHTALYWYRQSLGQGPEFLIYFQGTGAADDSGLPNDRFFAVRPEGSVSTLKIQRTERGDSAVYLCASSLLGGGPNEQFFGPGTRLTVL.

This clonotype was detected a few times. J is TRBJ2-7 and V is TRBV7-2; 10 positions agree with TRBD2. J gave up 2 bases and V 3 bases, and 7 bases lay outside the gene matches. Germline V gene data show CDR1 as SGHTA and CDR2 as FQGNSA. CDR3 length: 16 residues. The DNA of the CDR3 is TGTGCCAGCAGCTTCCCCCAGCGGGGGGGCACCTACGAGCAGTACTTC. As protein: CASSFPQRGGTYEQYF.

The chain has TRBV5-1 and TRBJ1-2, with 8 bases aligning to TRBD1. The CDR3 totals 14 residues. Germline CDR1 reads SGHRS; CDR2 reads YFSETQ. Germline trimming cut 7 bases from V and 3 bases from J; bases unmatched to any gene: 8. DNA for the CDR3: TGCGCCAGCCGTCAAGGACAGGGAGACTATGGCTACACCTTC. It is translated as CASRQGQGDYGYTF. The whole variable domain, filled in from reference TRBV5-1 and TRBJ1-2, reads KAGVTQTPRYLIKTRGQQVTLSCSPISGHRSVSWYQQTPGQGLQFLFEYFSETQRNKGNFPGRFSGRQFSNSRSEMNVSTLELGDSALYLCASRQGQGDYGYTFGSGTRLTVV.

This clonotype has just a few counts. This chain connects TRBV10-3 to TRBJ2-1; 8 bases are shared with TRBD1. With 3 bases clipped from V and 0 bases from J, the junction kept 4 bases outside the gene matches. The germline V gene has CDR1 ENHRY and CDR2 SYGVKD. The CDR3 is 16 amino acids. DNA for the CDR3: TGTGCCATCAGTGAACCGGGACAGGCCTCCTACAATGAGCAGTTCTTC. This sequence encodes CAISEPGQASYNEQFF.

V usage is TRBV18 and J usage is TRBJ2-2; unclear D gene. CDR1 and CDR2 (germline): KGHSH, LQKENI. There are 13 residues in the CDR3. Trimming took 4 bases from V and 4 from J, leaving 7 bases between them. In DNA form, the CDR3 reads TGTGCCAGCTCACACAAACTCACCGGGGAGCTGTTTTTT. It specifies CASSHKLTGELFF.

The chain employs TRBV7-9 and TRBJ2-7, with D perhaps TRBD1 (6 bases). Germline CDR1 SEHNR, CDR2 FQNEAQ (reference sequence). The germline V and J ends were trimmed by 1 base and 3 bases, with 16 bases remaining between them. This CDR3 is built from 16 residues. The CDR3 DNA reads as TGTGCCAGCAGCTTAGTTCCCGGGACACAGCACTACGAGCAGTACTTC. It translates to CASSLVPGTQHYEQYF.

This CDR3 reads CASSQSAAGGVDTQYF. For the CDR3, the DNA is TGCGCCAGCAGCCAGTCAGCGGCGGGGGGCGTTGATACGCAGTATTTT. The rearrangement uses TRBV4-1 and TRBJ2-3, with 8 bases matching TRBD2. CDR1 and CDR2 (germline): MGHRA, YSYEKL. The J segment lost 6 bases and the V segment lost 3 bases, leaving 11 bases of the junction unmatched. The CDR3 is 16 residues long.

This chain connects TRBV20-1 to TRBJ2-5; 7 positions match TRBD1. The CDR3 loop spans 12 amino acids. V lost 6 bases, J lost 3 bases, and 4 bases stayed unmatched. Germline V gives CDR1 DFQATT, CDR2 SNEGSKA (reference sequence). Here the CDR3 DNA reads TGCAGTGCAACCGACAGGGAAGAGACCCAGTACTTC. Its translation: CSATDREETQYF.

The chain couples TRBV2 to TRBJ1-5; D is perhaps TRBD1 (5 bases). Germline CDR1 reads SNHLY; CDR2 reads FYNNEI. The CDR3 consists of 15 residues. Trimming took 3 bases from V and 0 from J, leaving 9 bases between them. CDR3 in amino acids: CASSDWQGSNQPQHF. CDR3 coding DNA: TGTGCCAGCAGTGACTGGCAGGGTAGCAATCAGCCCCAGCATTTT.

V gene TRBV5-5 combines with J gene TRBJ2-5; D is undetermined. The CDR3 consists of 14 residues. Per germline, CDR1 SGHKS and CDR2 YYEKEE (reference sequence). V lost 8 bases, J lost 4 bases, and 18 bases lay in between. CDR3 loop: CARPGPPLLETQYF. The CDR3 DNA reads as TGTGCCAGGCCGGGTCCCCCATTGTTAGAGACCCAGTACTTC.

The chain recombines TRBV7-9 with TRBJ2-7; TRBD2 is a possible D gene (6 bases). V dropped 8 bases and J dropped 2 bases, with 16 bases sitting between them. This CDR3 has 14 amino acids. From germline, CDR1 is SEHNR and CDR2 FQNEAQ (reference sequence). The CDR3 bases are TGTGCCAGCTGCCGGGACTCAAGTCCCTACGAGCAGTACTTC. This encodes CASCRDSSPYEQYF.

The CDR3 protein is CSAETGTGSYEQYF. CDR3 DNA: TGCAGTGCGGAGACCGGGACTGGCTCATACGAGCAGTACTTC. The rearrangement joins TRBV20-1 to TRBJ2-7; possible D gene TRBD2, 6 bases. This CDR3 is built from 14 residues. Germline CDR1 DFQATT, CDR2 SNEGSKA (reference sequence). V was clipped by 6 bases and J by 4 bases, with 19 bases between them.

The chain combines TRBV13 with TRBJ2-5; the D gene is possibly TRBD2 (6 bases). Germline V CDR1 and CDR2: PRHDT, FYEKMQ (reference sequence). V gave up 5 bases and J gave up 2 bases, with 18 bases separating them. The length of the CDR3 is 16 residues. For the CDR3, the DNA is TGTGCCAGCAGCCCCCCACTGCGGGGACCACAAGAGACCCAGTACTTC. This gives the protein CASSPPLRGPQETQYF.

This clonotype was counted a few times. The chain uses TRBV20-1 and TRBJ2-7; D may be TRBD2 (7 bases). Trimming took 6 bases from V and 7 from J, leaving 16 bases between them. Germline CDR1 and CDR2: DFQATT and SNEGSKA (reference sequence). The CDR3 length is 12 residues. The CDR3 region is CSAKRGGWEQYF. The CDR3 DNA reads as TGCAGTGCCAAGAGGGGGGGTTGGGAGCAGTACTTC.

The chain uses TRBV6-2 or TRBV6-3 and TRBJ2-1; 9 bases are shared with TRBD2. The CDR3 runs 15 residues. Germline-derived CDR1 and CDR2 are MNHEY and SVGEGT. V lost 4 bases and J lost 10; bases outside the gene matches: 11. As DNA, the CDR3 is TGTGCCAGCAGTTTTTCCCCCCTAGCGGGACGGGAGCAGTTCTTC. Amino acid sequence: CASSFSPLAGREQFF.

This clonotype was detected only a few times. This rearrangement joins TRBV7-2 to TRBJ2-5; 9 nucleotides align to TRBD2. Per germline, CDR1 SGHTA and CDR2 FQGNSA. The CDR3 is 16 amino acids. The J segment lost 1 base and the V segment lost 3 bases, leaving 6 bases of the junction unmatched. CDR3 protein: CASSFRSGGIQETQYF. Written as DNA, the CDR3 is TGTGCCAGCAGCTTCCGAAGCGGGGGGATCCAAGAGACCCAGTACTTC.

The J gene is TRBJ1-6, the V gene TRBV4-1; a possible D gene is TRBD1 (5 bases). Germline assignment: CDR1 MGHRA and CDR2 YSYEKL. The CDR3 spans 13 residues. The V and J ends lost 4 bases and 11 bases respectively, with 12 bases between them. CDR3 residues: CASSLGTTTPLHF. The CDR3 DNA reads as TGCGCCAGCAGCCTGGGGACTACTACACCCCTCCACTTT.

This chain uses TRBV4-1 with TRBJ2-1; TRBD2 aligns across 14 bases. Germline loops: CDR1 MGHRA, CDR2 YSYEKL. This CDR3 is built from 19 residues. With V trimmed by 2 bases and J by 9 bases, 15 bases remained unmatched. The CDR3 sequence is CASSQYATSGGAPVGEQFF. CDR3 nucleotides: TGCGCCAGCAGCCAATACGCGACTAGCGGGGGGGCCCCAGTCGGTGAGCAGTTCTTC.